A single sample is the source of the 10 T cell receptor beta chains below, sequenced in a study of blood T cell repertoires in COVID-19. The data were produced by immunoSEQ multiplex PCR, yet TCRdb's version contains in-frame clones alone and is incomplete. The repertoire holds about 300,000 clones, approximately 91% seen once, with 9% to 9.5% in the top ten. The material sequenced was peripheral blood. The origin of the receptors is a man between 18 and 29 years old with active or convalescent COVID-19.

In its sample, this clone was seen once. The chain has TRBV6-5 and TRBJ1-1; D ambiguous. Trimming left V 6 bases short and J 4 bases short, with 9 bases between. CDR3 length equals 12 residues. The germline V gene has CDR1 MNHEY and CDR2 SVGAGI. The CDR3 loop reads CASRWSATEAFF. The CDR3 region has the DNA TGTGCCAGCAGGTGGAGCGCCACTGAAGCTTTCTTT.

The J gene is TRBJ2-1, the V gene TRBV6-4, with TRBD1 as a possible D gene (5 bases). CDR1 and CDR2 from the germline V gene are MRHNA and SNTAGT. The CDR3 is made up of 15 amino acids. V was pared by 6 bases and J by 9 bases, with 21 bases between. CDR3 amino acids: CASSEFANSGLEQFF. The CDR3 DNA sequence: TGTGCCAGCAGCGAATTCGCAAATTCAGGGCTTGAGCAGTTCTTC.

The V call is TRBV5-4, the J call TRBJ1-2; 8 bases map to TRBD1. CDR1 and CDR2 from the germline V gene are SGHNT and YYREEE (reference sequence). CDR3 size: 16 residues. Trimming took 0 bases from V and 4 from J; bases not matched to a gene: 8. The DNA for the CDR3 is TGTGCCAGCAGCTTGGTGCGGCAGGGGGCTGGCTATGGCTACACCTTC. Translation gives CASSLVRQGAGYGYTF. The entire variable domain, with the rest obtained from reference TRBV5-4 and TRBJ1-2, is as follows: ETGVTQSPTHLIKTRGQQVTLRCSSQSGHNTVSWYQQALGQGPQFIFQYYREEENGRGNFPPRFSGLQFPNYSSELNVNALELDDSALYLCASSLVRQGAGYGYTFGSGTRLTVV.

The chain links TRBV19 to TRBJ1-1; D is ambiguous. CDR1 and CDR2 (germline): LNHDA, SQIVND (reference sequence). V lost 0 bases and J 1 base, leaving 3 bases between the germline ends. CDR3 length: 13 amino acids. CDR3 DNA sequence: TGTGCCAGTAGTATAGAGAGGAACACTGAAGCTTTCTTT. Translated: CASSIERNTEAFF.

The V gene is TRBV11-3, the J gene TRBJ2-7; TRBD2 is a possible D gene (7 bases). This CDR3 contains 15 residues. Germline-derived CDR1 and CDR2 are SGHNT and YENEEA. Trimming left V 3 bases short and J 7 bases short, with 19 bases between. The CDR3 loop reads CASSLGRGPQGEQYF. CDR3 bases: TGTGCCAGCAGCTTGGGGCGGGGGCCCCAGGGGGAGCAGTACTTC.

The CDR3 is CASRGIGGGAGDTQYF. The CDR3 bases are TGCGCCAGCAGAGGCATTGGCGGGGGGGCTGGAGATACGCAGTATTTT. The chain recombines TRBV10-2 with TRBJ2-3; the match to TRBD2 covers 9 bases. The junction had 12 bases not matched to a gene; V was cut back by 6 bases and J by 5 bases. Germline V gene lookup returns CDR1 WSHSY and CDR2 SAAADI. There are 16 residues in the CDR3.

The rearrangement joins TRBV13 to TRBJ2-3; D unclear. With 3 bases removed from V and 5 bases from J, the gap between germline ends came to 6 bases. The CDR3 is 12 amino acids. Germline V gives CDR1 PRHDT, CDR2 FYEKMQ (reference sequence). Here the CDR3 DNA reads TGTGCCAGCAGCTTGAGTTTAGATACGCAGTATTTT. Its translation is CASSLSLDTQYF.

The gene calls are TRBV2 and TRBJ2-2; TRBD1 might be the D (6 bases). The germline V and J ends were trimmed by 4 bases and 7 bases, with 19 bases remaining between them. Germline loops: CDR1 SNHLY, CDR2 FYNNEI. CDR3 length equals 16 residues. This CDR3 reads CASSGGHESSVGELFF. As DNA, the CDR3 is TGTGCCAGCAGTGGGGGACACGAATCGTCGGTCGGGGAGCTGTTTTTT.

The V and J genes are TRBV11-3 and TRBJ2-1, with 10 nucleotides matching TRBD2. CDR3 size: 15 residues. Germline lookup yields CDR1 SGHNT and CDR2 YENEEA. J gave up 6 bases and V 5 bases, and 7 bases lay outside the gene matches. CDR3: CASSQLAGTINEQFF. The CDR3 DNA sequence: TGTGCCAGCAGCCAACTAGCGGGGACGATCAATGAGCAGTTCTTC.

The chain uses TRBV5-1 and TRBJ1-1; D gene uncertain. CDR3 length equals 16 residues. Germline-derived CDR1 and CDR2 are SGHRS and YFSETQ. V lost 0 bases and J 4 bases, leaving 16 bases between the germline ends. This CDR3 is CASSLVGGQGVTEAFF. As DNA, the CDR3 is TGCGCCAGCAGCTTGGTAGGCGGGCAAGGCGTCACTGAAGCTTTCTTT.